A selection of T cell receptor beta chains follows, all from one sample in a study of blood T cell repertoires in COVID-19. The protocol was immunoSEQ multiplex PCR, while the TCRdb copy is restricted to in-frame clones and leaves out a portion. The repertoire holds tens of thousands of clones, with approximately 80% as singletons. The sequenced material came from peripheral blood. The receptors were gathered from a man older than 75 with COVID-19, enrolled during active disease. Both conserved end residues are part of each CDR3. Each record gives: V gene, D gene, clone size, J gene, CDR3 DNA, CDR3 protein. A D gene is named only where the DNA matches it firmly. Only part of the rows carry a size: once, few, many, or a class if the clone is expanded.

V: TRBV14
D: TRBD2
size: -
J: TRBJ2-1
DNA: TGTGCCAGCAGCCAAGATTCCGCTAGCGGGAGTCGATTAAGGGATTCTGATGAGCAGTTCTTC
CDR3: CASSQDSASGSRLRDSDEQFF

V: TRBV9
D: -
size: -
J: TRBJ2-3
DNA: TGTGCCAGCAGCGTAGCTGACGGGAATGGAGATACGCAGTATTTT
CDR3: CASSVADGNGDTQYF

V: TRBV15
D: -
size: once
J: TRBJ1-2
DNA: TGTGCCACCAGCCAAACTTTAGCTAACTATGGCTACACCTTC
CDR3: CATSQTLANYGYTF

V: TRBV19
D: -
size: -
J: TRBJ2-1
DNA: TGTGCCAGTAACCCCCCGGACAAGTCCAATGAGCAGTTCTTC
CDR3: CASNPPDKSNEQFF

V: TRBV18
D: TRBD1
size: -
J: TRBJ2-6
DNA: TGTGCCAGCTCACCGACCCGAGGCACAGGGGCTCCTGGGGCCAACGTCCTGACTTTC
CDR3: CASSPTRGTGAPGANVLTF

V: TRBV5-1
D: -
size: -
J: TRBJ2-1
DNA: TGCGCCAGCAGCTTGGGCGGCGACAATGAGCAGTTCTTC
CDR3: CASSLGGDNEQFF

V: TRBV7-8
D: -
size: -
J: TRBJ2-1
DNA: TGTGCCAGCAGCGCAGCAGGGTTTGGCTCCTACAATGAGCAGTTCTTC
CDR3: CASSAAGFGSYNEQFF

V: TRBV21-1
D: -
size: -
J: TRBJ2-6
DNA: TGTGCCAGCGGAGGGACCGACGTCCTGACTTTC
CDR3: CASGGTDVLTF

V: TRBV6-1
D: -
size: -
J: TRBJ2-5
DNA: TGTGCCAGCAGTGAAGCAGGGACATTCCAAGAGACCCAGTACTTC
CDR3: CASSEAGTFQETQYF

V: TRBV5-1
D: -
size: -
J: TRBJ1-4
DNA: TGCGCCAGCAGCTTTTCCCCCTCAGGCGGGGGAAAACTGTTTTTT
CDR3: CASSFSPSGGGKLFF

V: TRBV2
D: -
size: -
J: TRBJ2-5
DNA: TGTGCCAGCAATCATGAGGTCCCAGGGGAGACCCAGTACTTC
CDR3: CASNHEVPGETQYF

V: TRBV10-3
D: TRBD2
size: -
J: TRBJ2-1
DNA: TGTGCCATCAGTCCACTAGCGGCGAGCTCCTACAATGAGCAGTTCTTC
CDR3: CAISPLAASSYNEQFF

V: TRBV6-6
D: -
size: once
J: TRBJ1-6
DNA: TGTGCCAGCAGCCTAGGACAGATCAATTCACCCCTCCACTTT
CDR3: CASSLGQINSPLHF

V: TRBV6-6
D: TRBD2
size: -
J: TRBJ2-7
DNA: TGTGCCAGCAGTTACGGGACTAAGGGGTTCTACGAGCAGTACTTC
CDR3: CASSYGTKGFYEQYF

V: TRBV21-1
D: -
size: -
J: TRBJ1-5
DNA: TGTGCCAGCAGCGCGAAGCCGGGACAGGGGGCCTTCGGAAGCAATCAGCCCCAGCATTTT
CDR3: CASSAKPGQGAFGSNQPQHF

V: TRBV10-3
D: -
size: few
J: TRBJ1-3
DNA: TGTGCCATCAGTGCCTTGGACAGCTCGAACACCATATATTTT
CDR3: CAISALDSSNTIYF

V: TRBV5-5
D: -
size: -
J: TRBJ2-1
DNA: TGTGCCAGCAGCAACGGACAGTCTAGCTCCTACAATGAGCAGTTCTTC
CDR3: CASSNGQSSSYNEQFF

V: TRBV19
D: TRBD1
size: -
J: TRBJ1-5
DNA: TGTGCCAGTAGTATATTTTTTGGACGGCAGGGGGAGAGGCAGCCCCAGCATTTT
CDR3: CASSIFFGRQGERQPQHF

V: TRBV23-1
D: TRBD1
size: few
J: TRBJ1-5
DNA: TGCGCCAGCTTCCTTCGGCCGGGACAGAGCAGCAATCAGCCCCAGCATTTT
CDR3: CASFLRPGQSSNQPQHF

V: TRBV4-3
D: -
size: few
J: TRBJ2-1
DNA: TGCGCCAGCAGCCAACAACTCATTGGCGGAAGCTCCTACAATGAGCAGTTCTTC
CDR3: CASSQQLIGGSSYNEQFF

V: TRBV9
D: -
size: -
J: TRBJ1-4
DNA: TGTGCCAGCAGCGCCAACGGACTTCGTGCAACTAATGAAAAACTGTTTTTT
CDR3: CASSANGLRATNEKLFF

V: TRBV2
D: -
size: -
J: TRBJ2-2
DNA: TGTGCCAGCAGCCGGGACATCAACACCGGGGAGCTGTTTTTT
CDR3: CASSRDINTGELFF

V: TRBV10-3
D: TRBD1
size: -
J: TRBJ2-7
DNA: TGTGCCATCAGGCCCGGGACAGGCTACGAGCAGTACTTC
CDR3: CAIRPGTGYEQYF

V: TRBV6-5
D: TRBD2
size: -
J: TRBJ2-7
DNA: TGTGCCAGCAGTTCTGATAGCGGGGGGGAACTTCTCGAGCAGTACTTC
CDR3: CASSSDSGGELLEQYF

V: TRBV6-5
D: -
size: -
J: TRBJ1-2
DNA: TGTGGCACAGAACTCTATGGCTACACCTTC
CDR3: CGTELYGYTF

V: TRBV11-3
D: TRBD1
size: once
J: TRBJ2-3
DNA: TGTGCCAGCAGCAGAGGCCAGGGGGGCACAGATACGCAGTATTTT
CDR3: CASSRGQGGTDTQYF

V: TRBV5-1
D: TRBD1
size: -
J: TRBJ2-3
DNA: TGCGCCAGCCGGGACAGGGGATCCACAGATACGCAGTATTTT
CDR3: CASRDRGSTDTQYF

V: TRBV10-2
D: TRBD2
size: -
J: TRBJ2-5
DNA: TGCGCCAGCAGCGGGGGACTAGCGGGAAGATACCAAGAGACCCAGTACTTC
CDR3: CASSGGLAGRYQETQYF

V: TRBV27
D: TRBD1
size: -
J: TRBJ2-7
DNA: TGTGCCAGCAGGGCTTCGGGACAGGGTTCCTACGAGCAGTACTTC
CDR3: CASRASGQGSYEQYF

V: TRBV5-5
D: -
size: -
J: TRBJ1-2
DNA: TGTGCCAGCACCCCCTCCCCAAACGGAGGGGGCTACACCTTC
CDR3: CASTPSPNGGGYTF

V: TRBV28
D: -
size: -
J: TRBJ1-2
DNA: TGTGCCATCCAGACTCAATCTAACTATGGCTACACCTTC
CDR3: CAIQTQSNYGYTF

V: TRBV7-2
D: -
size: -
J: TRBJ2-6
DNA: TGTGCCAGCAGCTTAGAAGGGGCCTCTGGGGCCAACGTCCTGACTTTC
CDR3: CASSLEGASGANVLTF

V: TRBV19
D: TRBD1
size: -
J: TRBJ2-5
DNA: TGTGCCAGTAGTACCCGGACAGGGGGCTTAGAGACCCAGTACTTC
CDR3: CASSTRTGGLETQYF

V: TRBV7-3
D: -
size: -
J: TRBJ2-1
DNA: TGTGCCAGCAGCCTAGACGCTGACAGGAGGAATGAGCAGTTCTTC
CDR3: CASSLDADRRNEQFF

V: TRBV14
D: TRBD1
size: once
J: TRBJ1-1
DNA: TGTGCCAGCAGCCACCGCCAGGGGGCTGGGGTAGCTGAAGCTTTCTTT
CDR3: CASSHRQGAGVAEAFF

V: TRBV6-2/TRBV6-3
D: TRBD1
size: -
J: TRBJ2-6
DNA: TGTGCCAGCAGTTACTTTACCGGGACAGGGTATGGGGCCAACGTCCTGACTTTC
CDR3: CASSYFTGTGYGANVLTF

V: TRBV2
D: -
size: -
J: TRBJ1-1
DNA: TGTGCCAGCGAAGTCGGACTCGGAGCTTTCTTT
CDR3: CASEVGLGAFF

V: TRBV28
D: TRBD1
size: -
J: TRBJ1-3
DNA: TGTGCCAGCAGTACTCAACGGACAGGGGGTGGAAACACCATATATTTT
CDR3: CASSTQRTGGGNTIYF

V: TRBV18
D: TRBD2
size: -
J: TRBJ2-2
DNA: TGTGCCAGCTCACCACCCCGGGCGGGAGCGAACACCGGGGAGCTGTTTTTT
CDR3: CASSPPRAGANTGELFF

V: TRBV24-1
D: -
size: -
J: TRBJ1-2
DNA: TGTGCCACCACTTCGGGACACAACACTGGGAACTATGGCTACACCTTC
CDR3: CATTSGHNTGNYGYTF

V: TRBV28
D: -
size: -
J: TRBJ2-7
DNA: TGTGCCAGCAGTACACCCGAGACAGGAACCTACGAGCAGTACTTC
CDR3: CASSTPETGTYEQYF

V: TRBV7-2
D: TRBD1
size: few
J: TRBJ2-2
DNA: TGTGCCAGCAGCTCCTCCGGGACAGGGGGTCCCGGGGAGCTGTTTTTT
CDR3: CASSSSGTGGPGELFF

V: TRBV5-5
D: -
size: once
J: TRBJ2-5
DNA: TGTGCCAGCAGCGACGACAGCCAAGAGACCCAGTACTTC
CDR3: CASSDDSQETQYF

V: TRBV27
D: -
size: -
J: TRBJ1-4
DNA: TGTGCCAGCTCAGCAGGCCGGGGTTCGGCAGGGAGGAATGAAAAACTGTTTTTT
CDR3: CASSAGRGSAGRNEKLFF

V: TRBV5-4
D: -
size: once
J: TRBJ1-2
DNA: TGTGCCAGCAGCCCCACCCTAGACAGTGGCTATGGCTACACCTTC
CDR3: CASSPTLDSGYGYTF

V: TRBV28
D: TRBD2
size: once
J: TRBJ2-1
DNA: TGTGCCAGCAGTTTATGGGGCGGGAGCGGCAATGAGCAGTTCTTC
CDR3: CASSLWGGSGNEQFF

V: TRBV19
D: TRBD1
size: few
J: TRBJ2-6
DNA: TGTGCCAGTCTTGCGGACAGGTTCCCCTCTGGGGCCAACGTCCTGACTTTC
CDR3: CASLADRFPSGANVLTF

V: TRBV7-2
D: TRBD1
size: -
J: TRBJ1-2
DNA: TGTGCCAGCAGCTTCGCCGGGACAGGGGCCTTCTATGGCTACACCTTC
CDR3: CASSFAGTGAFYGYTF

V: TRBV11-2
D: TRBD1
size: -
J: TRBJ1-2
DNA: TGTGCCAGCAGCTCGACGGGACAGGGGGCGGCTGGCTACACCTTC
CDR3: CASSSTGQGAAGYTF